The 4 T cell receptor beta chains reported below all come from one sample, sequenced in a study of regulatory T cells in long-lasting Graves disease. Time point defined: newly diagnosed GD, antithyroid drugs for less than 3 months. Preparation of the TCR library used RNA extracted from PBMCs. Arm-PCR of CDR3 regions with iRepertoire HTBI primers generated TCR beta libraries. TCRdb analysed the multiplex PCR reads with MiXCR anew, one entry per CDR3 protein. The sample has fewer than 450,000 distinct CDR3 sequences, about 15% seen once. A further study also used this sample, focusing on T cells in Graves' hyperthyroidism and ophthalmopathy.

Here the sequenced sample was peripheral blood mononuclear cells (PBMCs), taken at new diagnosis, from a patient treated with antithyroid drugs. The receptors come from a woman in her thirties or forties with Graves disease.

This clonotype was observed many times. In DNA, the CDR3 is TGTGCCAGCAGCCGAGATGACTATCAAGCTTTCTTT. This gives the protein CASSRDDYQAFF. The chain combines TRBV11-2 with TRBJ1-1; D is unclear. V lost 5 bases and J lost 9, with 13 bases in between. This CDR3 comprises 12 residues. Germline V lookup: CDR1 SGHAT, CDR2 FQNNGV.

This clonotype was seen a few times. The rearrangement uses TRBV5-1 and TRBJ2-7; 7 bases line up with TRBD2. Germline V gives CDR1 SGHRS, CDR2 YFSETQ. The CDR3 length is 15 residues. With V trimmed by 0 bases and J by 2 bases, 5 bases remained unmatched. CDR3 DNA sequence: TGCGCCAGCAGCTTGGTTGGCGGGAGTGCCTACGAGCAGTACTTC. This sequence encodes CASSLVGGSAYEQYF.

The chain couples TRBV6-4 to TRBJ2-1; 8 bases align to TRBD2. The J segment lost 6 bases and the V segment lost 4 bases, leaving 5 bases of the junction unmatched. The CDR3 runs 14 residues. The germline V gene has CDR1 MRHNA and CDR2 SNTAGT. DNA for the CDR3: TGTGCCAGCAGTGGCGGGACTAGTGGCAATGAGCAGTTCTTC. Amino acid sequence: CASSGGTSGNEQFF.

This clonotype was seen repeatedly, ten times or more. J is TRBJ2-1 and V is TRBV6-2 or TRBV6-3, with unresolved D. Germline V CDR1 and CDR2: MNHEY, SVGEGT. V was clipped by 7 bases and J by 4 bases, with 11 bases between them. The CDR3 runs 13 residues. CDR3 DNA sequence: TGTGCCAGCATTTCTACAGAGTACAATGAGCAGTTCTTC. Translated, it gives CASISTEYNEQFF.